The entry below gives a single T cell receptor beta chain sequence along with its context. This clone's antigen is unknown. One base away there is no much larger clone; base qualities are not given. Healthy HIV-negative adults with no recently reported acute infections or vaccinations were included as donors. All donors were Caucasian adults living in Nashville, Tennessee, USA. Magnetic negative selection was used to enrich CD4+ T cells, after which naive cells were positively selected on CD45RA and the negative fraction became the memory subset. Blood was collected by leukapheresis, and PBMCs were isolated by Ficoll-Histopaque density gradient centrifugation and then cryopreserved in liquid nitrogen vapor phase. Purity and quantity of every magnetically sorted T cell population were checked by analytical flow cytometry. From each sorted fraction, genomic DNA was isolated and quantified by UV absorbance on a Nanodrop 2000c.

Using the deep immunoSEQ assay, TCR CDR3 regions were amplified from genomic DNA by multiplex PCR. Genomic DNA extracted from each cell subset was distributed evenly over all wells of several immunoSEQ 96-well plates, and each plate served as one replicate. For sorted subsets, each replicate PCR was loaded with about 0.2 ug genomic DNA, equivalent to roughly 30,000 T cell genomes. Purified libraries were quantified with a Qubit 3.0 fluorometer, sized on a Bioanalyzer 2100, and re-quantified with the KAPA Library Quantification kit. Every immunoSEQ 96-well plate was sequenced on a dedicated single-read 150-cycle Illumina NextSeq 550 flow cell. As for how the authors treated the data: Because only junctional sequences without quality scores were contained in the immunoSEQ output, filtering matching that applied to full-length reads could not be performed. Sequences were annotated with PyIR, a Python wrapper for IgBLAST v1.9, using IMGT germline references to assign V/J genes and CDR3. Reads with weak V/J assignments (E-value above 1e-6), missing CDR3, stop codons, out-of-frame junctions, or ambiguous translated residues were removed. V3J clonotypes were defined as sequences sharing the same inferred V gene, J gene, and CDR3 amino acid sequence. Percentage overlap between repertoires was computed as shared unique clonotypes divided by the size of the smaller repertoire. Richness of each repertoire was evaluated using RTK rarefaction, the Chao1 estimator, and Recon v2.1 estimates of unobserved clonotypes. Generation probabilities were computed with OLGA for all TCRbeta clonotypes obtained by the gDNA method from several donors. Held by TCRdb, this immuneACCESS table contains in-frame sequences only and omits some clones. Under half of the omission traces to an unresolved V gene where checked; the cause of the rest is unknown. V and J calls and clone size are given by that table; D and trimming were obtained from the DNA. The sample records a few million clones, around 90% of which are singletons. The ten largest clones capture more than 0.12% of the sample.

The data originate from a study of shared clonotypes between healthy human individuals (dated by TCRdb to the early 2020s). A note on the overall study: The cohort included a few men and a couple of women between 18 and 49 years of age. Per donor, leukapheresis produced somewhere between about 0.94 and 9 billion PBMCs. The study deeply sequenced blood TCR repertoires of several healthy adults to estimate repertoire size and the extent of clonotype sharing between individuals. To increase sequencing depth and limit assay-specific biases, different laboratories used diverse techniques to prepare libraries and sequence TCR repertoires. For each donor, CD4 naive and CD4 memory were each given three plates, CD8 naive was given two plates, and CD8 memory was given one plate.

What the authors observed across the whole study: Approximately 5% of naive CD4, around 3.5% of naive CD8, about 2.1% of memory CD4, and 0.4% of memory CD8 clonotypes were shared across several donors. Even with the large sequencing depth, rarefaction of the sorted-subset datasets indicated that sequencing was incomplete. Only blood was sampled, and tissue TCR repertoires likely differ from those in blood. The genetic and exposure-history diversity represented was limited by the small number of donors. Naive subsets generally had larger estimated clonotype richness than memory subsets. Based on pairwise subsampling, the degree of clonotype sharing among donors was expected to be affected by sequencing depth. Compared with non-shared clonotypes, the clonotypes found in all four sorted-subset donors had higher generation probabilities.

The sample consisted of naive CD4+ T cells sorted from blood. The cell subset or site label here, explained by the study, means: CD45RA+ positively selected. This TCR was sampled from a man younger than 30 in good health.

Here the CDR3 is given as CASSFLRGNTGELFF. The nucleotides read TGTGCCAGCAGCTTCTTAAGAGGGAACACCGGGGAGCTGTTTTTT. Here the chain combines TRBV7-9 and TRBJ2-2, with no reliable assignment of the D segment. The V and J ends are trimmed by 3 bases and 1 base, leaving 9 bases between them. The germline V gene (reference sequence) specifies SEHNR as CDR1 and FQNEAQ as CDR2. Its CDR3 holds 15 amino acids, cysteine through phenylalanine. Only the CDR3 DNA stays, 45 bases, in frame from base 1.